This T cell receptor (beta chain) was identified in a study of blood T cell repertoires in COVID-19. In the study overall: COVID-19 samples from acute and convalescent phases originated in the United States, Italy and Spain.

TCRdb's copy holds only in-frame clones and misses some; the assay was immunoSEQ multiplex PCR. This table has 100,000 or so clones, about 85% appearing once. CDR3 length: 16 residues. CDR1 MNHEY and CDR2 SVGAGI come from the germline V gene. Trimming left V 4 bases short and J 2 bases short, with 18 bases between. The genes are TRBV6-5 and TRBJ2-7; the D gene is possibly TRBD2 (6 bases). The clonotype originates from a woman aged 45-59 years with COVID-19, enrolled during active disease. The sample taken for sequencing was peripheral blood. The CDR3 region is CASSCHPGTVTYEQYF. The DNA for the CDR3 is TGTGCCAGCAGTTGCCACCCCGGGACTGTTACCTACGAGCAGTACTTC.